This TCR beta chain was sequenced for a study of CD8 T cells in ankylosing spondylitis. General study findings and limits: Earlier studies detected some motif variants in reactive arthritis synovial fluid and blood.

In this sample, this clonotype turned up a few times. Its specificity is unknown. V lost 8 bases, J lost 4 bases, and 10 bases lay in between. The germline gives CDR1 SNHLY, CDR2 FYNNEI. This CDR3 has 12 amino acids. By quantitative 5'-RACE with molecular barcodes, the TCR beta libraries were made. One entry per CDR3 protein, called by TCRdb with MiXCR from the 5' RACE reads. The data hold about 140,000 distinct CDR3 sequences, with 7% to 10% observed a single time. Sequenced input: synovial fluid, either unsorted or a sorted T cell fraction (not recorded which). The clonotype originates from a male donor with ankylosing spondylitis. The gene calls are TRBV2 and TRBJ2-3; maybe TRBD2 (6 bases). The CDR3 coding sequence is TGTGCCAGCGGTGGAGGGGCAGATACGCAGTATTTT. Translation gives CASGGGADTQYF.